This T cell receptor beta chain derives from a study of early T cells in non-severe SARS-CoV-2 infection. Overall study: Bulk RNA from unsorted whole blood was sequenced; chains were unpaired. General study results and limits: Matching results from VDJdb favored anti-spike CD8 responses, leaving private and CD4 specificities undetected.

As part of library construction, unique molecular identifiers were attached to individual cDNA molecules. TCRdb re-derived calls from the 5' RACE reads in MiXCR, one entry per CDR3 protein. The data contain around 100,000 distinct CDR3 sequences, approximately 15% of them singletons. A note on this clonotype: Its antigen is not identified.

The CDR3 has 13 amino acids. The trim removed 4 bases at V and 4 bases at J, leaving 3 bases unmatched. Germline CDR1 is SQVTM and CDR2 is ANQGSEA. This clonotype was obtained from an adult who was a healthcare worker with PCR-confirmed SARS-CoV-2 infection or an uninfected control (not recorded which). Specimen: whole blood. The chain employs TRBV29-1 and TRBJ2-1; the match to TRBD2 covers 8 bases. The CDR3 is CSVVGLEYNEQFF. The CDR3, as DNA: TGCAGCGTTGTGGGACTAGAATACAATGAGCAGTTCTTC.